This note documents a single T cell receptor (beta chain) sequence. Trimming shortened V by 5 bases and J by 4 bases, and 12 bases separated the two germline ends. The CDR3 contains 13 residues. Germline V gives CDR1 LNHDA, CDR2 SQIVND (reference sequence). This entry is derived from a study of T-cell memory formation after mild COVID-19. TCRdb independently ran MiXCR on the 5' RACE reads; one entry per CDR3 protein. The sample lists about 340,000 distinct CDR3 sequences; roughly 15% were seen once. The material sequenced was PBMCs or a T cell subset sorted from them (not recorded which). The TCR comes from a man between 18 and 29 years old who had mild COVID-19 (a few samples of this study predate the infection). Cell type and time point are not known. The chain couples TRBV19 to TRBJ2-7, with D unclear. The CDR3 protein is CASSSRHGYEQYV. The DNA for the CDR3 is TGTGCCAGTAGTTCCAGACACGGGTACGAGCAGTACGTC.